This T cell receptor beta chain was sequenced during a study of cytomegalovirus exposure and HLA in healthy donors. The CDR3 loop spans 13 amino acids. CDR1 ENHRY and CDR2 SYGVKD come from the germline V gene. The germline V and J ends were trimmed by 3 bases and 0 bases, with 5 bases remaining between them. Concerning this clone: Antigen: not known.

The PCR made use of 60 Vbeta and 13 Jbeta primers. Produced via immunoSEQ multiplex PCR; TCRdb's table is partial and in-frame only. The sample yields tens of thousands of clones, 70% to 80% seen once. Unrecorded immune exposures were likely, despite nominal health at sampling. Study outcomes and limitations: Later, an analysis found that common viral pathogens appeared to be linked with several of the most significant clusters. A later analysis associated roughly 15,000 TCR beta sequences with HLA alleles at a 0.05 false discovery rate. Exclusion as indistinguishable affected some V segments, including TRBV6-2 and TRBV6-3.

The sequenced sample consisted of PBMCs. The rearrangement links TRBV10-3 to TRBJ1-1, with D uncertain. The clonotype originates from a man aged 18 to 30 in good health and CMV-seropositive. The chain's CDR3 is CAISDLLNTEAFF. The CDR3 coding sequence is TGTGCCATCAGTGACCTATTGAACACTGAAGCTTTCTTT.